This T cell receptor (beta chain) derives from a study of blood T cell repertoires in COVID-19 (TCRdb year 2020). Background for the entire study: Samples covering the acute and convalescent phases of COVID-19 were provided by collaborators in the United States, Italy and Spain. The repertoires were released in a freely available public database meant as a resource for research on the immune response to SARS-CoV-2. Where available, HLA class I and class II types were taken from metadata supplied by the sample provider and were not determined by assay-based typing. The samples were drawn from two sources: the first 160 participants of the ongoing ImmuneRACE study, and 1,200 or so subjects contributed by 6 global collaborators. Sample metadata almost always included a de-identified subject ID, COVID-19 status, age in years and sex. Subjects who had been exposed to COVID-19, were actively infected with it, or had recovered from it provided the deeply sampled blood TCRbeta repertoires that made up the dataset. The prospective study material was composed of cDNA or gDNA derived from T cells, B-cell-depleted T cells, or PBMCs.

Details on this clone: What this receptor recognizes is not known. No clone much larger than this one lies a single base away; base qualities are absent.

The immunoSEQ Assay, a bias-controlled multiplex PCR, was used to amplify TCRbeta CDR3 regions from genomic DNA. In the source study's methods: Nucleated cell counts per sample were estimated from amplification of reference gene primers within the assay. To quantify the absolute abundance of each unique TCRbeta CDR3 rearrangement, sequence reads were collapsed and filtered. For each sample, productive Simpson clonality was calculated as the square root of Simpson's diversity index across productive rearrangements. TCRdb took this table from immuneACCESS and kept in-frame rearrangements with V and J called. Such tables lack part of the clones; where checked against another copy, unresolved V genes explain under half of the gap, and the rest is unexplained. Clonal size and the V and J genes are those of that table, whereas D and trimming came from the DNA. The sample profile shows over 90,000 clones; 75% to 85% of them were found once. The ten biggest clones cover around 4.7% of the sample.

What the work shows at the level of the full study, not this receptor alone: The amount of clinical and demographic metadata varied by source and participant and was provided uncurated.

At one collaborating source in Seattle, patients were enrolled during active infection and were followed longitudinally through the course of disease. Whole blood was collected in K2EDTA tubes by collaborating institutions according to the institutions' own protocols. Collaborator samples were shipped for TCRbeta analysis as frozen whole blood, isolated PBMCs, or DNA extracted from either sample type. The source is an elderly man with COVID-19, enrolled during active disease. The sequenced sample consisted of peripheral blood.

The CDR3: CAGDSPDPYF. The DNA sequence is given as TGTGCCGGAGACAGTCCGGATCCGTACTTC. The rearrangement combines TRBV21-1 with TRBJ2-7; TRBD1, the table's D call, was not compared with the DNA. TRBV21-1 is a known pseudogene. The CDR3 runs 10 residues from the cysteine to the phenylalanine. Of the read, only the CDR3 DNA is kept; its 30 bases are in frame from base 1.